Listed here are 3 T cell receptor beta chains from one sample, sequenced in a study of shared clonotypes between healthy human individuals. Assay: immunoSEQ multiplex PCR; the TCRdb copy retains only in-frame clones and omits some. The sample holds roughly 2,000,000 clones; approximately 92% are singletons and the top ten take approximately 1.7%. Selected positively for CCR7 and CD45RO-negative, naive CD8 cells excluded terminally differentiated effector memory CD45RA+ cells. Sequencing was carried out using naive CD8+ T cells from PBMCs. Every receptor here comes from a man aged 18-30 years in good health. Some clones in this sample may be carry-over from other donors' samples.

The rearrangement joins TRBV6-5 to TRBJ2-7, with a tentative D call TRBD2 (6 bases). In germline, CDR1 is MNHEY, CDR2 SVGAGI. Trimming took 2 bases from V and 3 from J, leaving 14 bases between them. This CDR3 spans 15 amino acids. This CDR3 reads CASSYGWGLRYEQYF. The CDR3 region has the DNA TGTGCCAGCAGTTACGGGTGGGGACTCCGCTACGAGCAGTACTTC.

This chain links TRBV5-8 with TRBJ2-7; D is possibly TRBD2 (5 bases). V lost 0 bases and J lost 5, with 12 bases in between. This CDR3 region has 14 residues. The germline CDR1 and CDR2 sequences are SGHTS and YDEGEE. CDR3 nucleotide sequence: TGTGCCAGCAGCTTGGAGGTCGCCGGGGACGAGCAGTACTTC. The encoded protein is CASSLEVAGDEQYF.

The chain joins TRBV29-1 to TRBJ2-7, with D possibly being TRBD2 (5 bases). The V end lost 3 bases, the J end lost 0 bases, and 9 bases lay between the germline ends. Germline-derived CDR1 and CDR2 are SQVTM and ANQGSEA. The CDR3 runs 13 residues. The CDR3 region is CSVEGEGSYEQYF. CDR3 nucleotides: TGCAGCGTTGAGGGAGAGGGCTCCTACGAGCAGTACTTC.